This is a list of T cell receptor beta chains from one sample in a study of blood T cell repertoires in COVID-19. Profiled with immunoSEQ multiplex PCR; TCRdb holds only in-frame clones, not every one. The table records some 240,000 clones, roughly 88% of them present only once. Sequencing was done on a sample of peripheral blood. The origin of the receptors is a woman aged 70-85 years with COVID-19, enrolled during active disease. Each CDR3 is given with its conserved first and last residue. A D gene is named only where the DNA matches it firmly. Clone size is stated in some rows and not others, as once, few, many or a class when expanded.

abundance	d_gene	v_gene	j_gene	CDR3aa	CDR3nt
-	TRBD2	TRBV6-5	TRBJ2-1	CASSRSGTSYNEQFF	TGTGCCAGCAGTAGGAGCGGGACTTCCTACAATGAGCAGTTCTTC
-	-	TRBV7-6	TRBJ1-1	CASRQTMNTEAFF	TGTGCCAGCAGGCAAACAATGAACACTGAAGCTTTCTTT
-	TRBD1	TRBV5-4	TRBJ1-4	CASSKGQELNEKLFF	TGTGCCAGCAGCAAGGGACAGGAGCTTAATGAAAAACTGTTTTTT
-	-	TRBV5-1	TRBJ1-3	CASSLGQSTGNTIYF	TGCGCCAGCAGCTTGGGACAGAGCACTGGAAACACCATATATTTT
-	-	TRBV9	TRBJ2-3	CASSGAETSTDTQYF	TGTGCCAGCAGCGGGGCAGAAACTAGCACAGATACGCAGTATTTT
-	TRBD1	TRBV29-1	TRBJ2-3	CSVGGQVGDTQYF	TGCAGCGTTGGTGGACAGGTTGGAGATACGCAGTATTTT
-	TRBD1	TRBV7-3	TRBJ1-2	CASSPGQGEYGYTF	TGTGCCAGCAGCCCCGGACAGGGCGAATATGGCTACACCTTC
-	-	TRBV6-5	TRBJ1-2	CASSTVSGLLGGYTF	TGTGCCAGCAGTACTGTTTCGGGGTTGTTGGGCGGCTACACCTTC
-	-	TRBV19	TRBJ1-5	CASSTTGSNQPQHF	TGTGCCAGTAGTACAACAGGGAGCAATCAGCCCCAGCATTTT
-	TRBD2	TRBV7-6	TRBJ2-7	CASSLGRLAGTYEQYF	TGTGCCAGCAGCTTAGGACGGCTAGCGGGGACATACGAGCAGTACTTC
-	-	TRBV5-8	TRBJ1-1	CASSPGTIGSDTEAFF	TGTGCCAGCAGCCCCGGGACAATAGGATCGGACACTGAAGCTTTCTTT
-	-	TRBV11-2	TRBJ1-6	CASSLGPPQGTNSPLHF	TGTGCCAGCAGCTTAGGGCCCCCCCAGGGAACCAATTCACCCCTCCACTTT
-	-	TRBV6-1	TRBJ1-2	CASSEPSIRTF	TGTGCCAGCAGTGAACCATCAATCAGGACCTTC
-	-	TRBV30	TRBJ1-5	CAWSSAVLGNQPQHF	TGTGCCTGGAGTTCAGCGGTTCTGGGGAATCAGCCCCAGCATTTT
-	-	TRBV19	TRBJ2-7	CASSIAAGANEQYF	TGTGCCAGTAGTATAGCGGCAGGGGCCAACGAGCAGTACTTC
once	-	TRBV28	TRBJ2-1	CASDRYNEQFF	TGTGCCAGTGACAGGTACAATGAGCAGTTCTTC
-	-	TRBV3-1/TRBV3-2	TRBJ2-5	CASSQDPGPETQYF	TGTGCCAGCAGCCAAGATCCAGGGCCAGAGACCCAGTACTTC
-	-	TRBV3-1/TRBV3-2	TRBJ1-4	CASSPPGGNEKLFF	TGTGCCAGCAGCCCCCCGGGGGGGAATGAAAAACTGTTTTTT
-	TRBD2	TRBV14	TRBJ2-1	CASSQGTSDYNEQFF	TGTGCCAGCAGCCAAGGGACTAGCGACTACAATGAGCAGTTCTTC
few	TRBD2	TRBV5-1	TRBJ2-2	CASRRGLAGTGELFF	TGCGCCAGCAGACGCGGACTAGCGGGGACCGGGGAGCTGTTTTTT
-	-	TRBV6-2/TRBV6-3	TRBJ2-6	CASSYGGSGANVLTF	TGTGCCAGCAGTTATGGCGGGTCCGGGGCCAACGTCCTGACTTTC
-	-	TRBV4-2	TRBJ1-2	CASSQDLAGGLSYTF	TGTGCCAGCAGCCAAGATTTGGCAGGCGGGTTGAGCTACACCTTC
-	TRBD1	TRBV19	TRBJ1-6	CASKKGQRNSPLHF	TGTGCCAGTAAAAAGGGACAGCGTAATTCACCCCTCCACTTT
-	-	TRBV10-3	TRBJ1-2	CAISVEGRNYGYTF	TGTGCCATCAGTGTGGAGGGGCGGAACTATGGCTACACCTTC
-	-	TRBV18	TRBJ2-1	CASSLDSYGNEQFF	TGTGCCAGCTCACTCGACTCCTACGGCAATGAGCAGTTCTTC
-	-	TRBV19	TRBJ1-5	CASSIDTGPGNQPQHF	TGTGCCAGTAGTATAGATACAGGGCCCGGCAATCAGCCCCAGCATTTT
-	-	TRBV19	TRBJ2-3	CASTASGRSTDTQYF	TGTGCCAGTACCGCTTCCGGGAGAAGCACAGATACGCAGTATTTT
-	-	TRBV5-1	TRBJ1-6	CASASDTTYNSPLHF	TGCGCCAGCGCCTCGGACACTACCTATAATTCACCCCTCCACTTT
-	-	TRBV6-6	TRBJ1-1	CASSYRPGAGNTEAFF	TGTGCCAGCAGTTATAGACCAGGGGCGGGTAACACTGAAGCTTTCTTT
-	TRBD1	TRBV7-8	TRBJ2-1	CASSQRQGNVGTSYNEQFF	TGTGCCAGCAGCCAGAGACAGGGTAATGTGGGAACCTCTTACAATGAGCAGTTCTTC
-	TRBD2	TRBV27	TRBJ2-5	CASSPGGAGLAAQYF	TGTGCCAGCAGTCCCGGGGGGGCCGGACTGGCGGCCCAGTACTTC
-	TRBD2	TRBV19	TRBJ2-1	CASSASTSGRSYNEQFF	TGTGCCAGTAGTGCCTCGACTAGCGGGAGGTCCTACAATGAGCAGTTCTTC
-	-	TRBV21-1	TRBJ2-7	CASSKRGPRESECEQYF	TGTGCCAGCTCGAAAAGGGGGCCCCGGGAGTCGGAGTGCGAGCAGTACTTC
once	TRBD1	TRBV2	TRBJ1-2	CASVRTGSLGYTF	TGTGCCAGCGTTCGGACAGGGAGTTTAGGCTACACCTTC
-	TRBD2	TRBV2	TRBJ2-1	CASSDGTSGAREQFF	TGTGCCAGCAGTGACGGGACTAGCGGAGCTCGCGAGCAGTTCTTC
-	TRBD1	TRBV18	TRBJ2-1	CASSPTGGSNEQFF	TGTGCCAGCTCACCAACAGGGGGAAGCAATGAGCAGTTCTTC
-	-	TRBV28	TRBJ2-2	CASSYLGRRGTGELFF	TGTGCCAGCAGTTACCTGGGCCGACGGGGCACCGGGGAGCTGTTTTTT
once	-	TRBV18	TRBJ2-7	CASSPPFRGHEQYF	TGTGCCAGCTCACCACCGTTCAGGGGCCACGAGCAGTACTTC
-	TRBD2	TRBV11-2	TRBJ2-1	CASSTLAGTYNEQFF	TGTGCCAGCAGCACTCTAGCGGGGACCTACAATGAGCAGTTCTTC
-	-	TRBV5-4	TRBJ2-7	CASSLDQRSDEQYF	TGTGCCAGCAGCTTGGACCAACGCTCGGACGAGCAGTACTTC
-	TRBD1	TRBV6-2/TRBV6-3	TRBJ2-7	CASSYPYRGQGSYEQYF	TGTGCCAGCAGTTACCCCTACCGCGGACAGGGGTCCTACGAGCAGTACTTC
-	TRBD2	TRBV28	TRBJ2-5	CAGGSGRAWETQYF	TGTGCCGGTGGCAGCGGGAGGGCCTGGGAGACCCAGTACTTC